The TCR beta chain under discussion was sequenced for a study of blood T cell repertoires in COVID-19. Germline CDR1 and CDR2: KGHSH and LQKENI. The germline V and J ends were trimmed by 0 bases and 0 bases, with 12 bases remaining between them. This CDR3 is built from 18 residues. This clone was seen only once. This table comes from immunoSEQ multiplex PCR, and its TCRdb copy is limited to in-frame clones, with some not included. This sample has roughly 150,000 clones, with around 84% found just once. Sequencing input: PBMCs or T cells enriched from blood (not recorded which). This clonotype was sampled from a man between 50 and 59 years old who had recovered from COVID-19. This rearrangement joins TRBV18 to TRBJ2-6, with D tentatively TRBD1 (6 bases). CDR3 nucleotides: TGTGCCAGCTCACCACCGCAGGGGACCGACTCTGGGGCCAACGTCCTGACTTTC. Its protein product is CASSPPQGTDSGANVLTF.